The 17 T cell receptor beta chains presented below share a single source sample, sequenced in a study of vaccination effects on CD4 cells after COVID-19. Their recognized antigens are unknown. Under the ViraFEST assay, PBMC were stimulated with viral peptide pools so that antigen-specific CD4+ T cells expanded. Sequencing was performed afterwards. Subsequent to about 10 days of culture, CD4+ T cells were isolated. Participants got two doses of BNT162b2 or mRNA-1273 vaccine. This table comes from immunoSEQ multiplex PCR, and its TCRdb copy is limited to in-frame clones, with some not included. Of more than 50,000 clones in the sample, roughly three quarters are singletons; the top ten hold 0.75% to 1%. Sequenced material: CD4+ T cells from PBMCs cultured with HCoV-OC43 spike peptides, taken after COVID-19 vaccination. Regarding subset: HCoV-OC43 spike overlapping peptide pool stimulation. Receptors were obtained from a human donor who received a COVID-19 vaccine.

The chain has TRBV5-1 and TRBJ1-6, with D possibly being TRBD1 (5 bases). This CDR3 is 17 amino acids long. The germline V gene encodes CDR1 SGHRS and CDR2 YFSETQ. Trimming cost V 0 bases and J 8 bases, with 18 bases left between them. The CDR3 loop reads CASSLDGGVDIYSPLHF. CDR3 in DNA: TGCGCCAGCAGCTTGGACGGGGGGGTCGATATTTATTCACCCCTCCACTTT.

This clone occurred once. The chain couples TRBV3-1 (or the pseudogene TRBV3-2) to TRBJ1-5; D call uncertain. V was shortened by 5 bases and J by 9 bases, with 8 bases between the two germline ends. CDR1 and CDR2 from the germline V gene are LGHDT and YNNKEL (reference sequence). There are 11 residues in the CDR3. DNA for the CDR3: TGTGCCAGCAGCTCCCCCGGGCCCCAGCATTTT. It codes for CASSSPGPQHF.

V is TRBV7-3 and J is TRBJ2-3, with D possibly matching TRBD1 (5 bases). This CDR3 is 14 amino acids long. V lost 5 bases, J lost 5 bases, and 14 bases lay in between. The germline V gene has CDR1 SGHTA and CDR2 FQGTGA. This chain's CDR3 is CASSRERQGDTQYF. CDR3 DNA: TGTGCCAGCAGCCGTGAAAGGCAGGGAGATACGCAGTATTTT.

This clone was observed a handful of times. This sequence joins TRBV7-9 and TRBJ1-4; D ambiguous. This CDR3 contains 13 residues. From germline, CDR1 is SEHNR and CDR2 FQNEAQ (reference sequence). V was shortened by 5 bases and J by 10 bases, with 14 bases between the two germline ends. The DNA of the CDR3 is TGTGCCAGCAGCCCGTTATCCAGCGGAAAACTGTTTTTT. This gives the protein CASSPLSSGKLFF.

The V gene is TRBV19, the J gene TRBJ1-2, with 10 bases matching TRBD1. V lost 5 bases to trimming and J lost 7 bases; unmatched junction nucleotides: 4. CDR1 is LNHDA, CDR2 SQIVND, per germline (reference sequence). This CDR3 has 13 residues. The CDR3 DNA follows: TGTGCCAGTAGTTGGACAGGGGGTGGTGGCTACACCTTC. It translates to CASSWTGGGGYTF.

The J gene is TRBJ1-1, the V gene TRBV30; D might be TRBD1 (6 bases). The CDR3 sequence is 12 residues long. Germline CDR1 and CDR2: GTSNPN and SVGIG (reference sequence). V lost 7 bases, J lost 4 bases, and 13 bases lay in between. CDR3 DNA: TGTGCCTATTCCCGGGGGGCCACTGAAGCTTTCTTT. Residues: CAYSRGATEAFF. The full variable domain, in which reference TRBV30 and TRBJ1-1 provide the parts outside the CDR3, is SQTIHQWPATLVQPVGSPLSLECTVEGTSNPNLYWYRQAAGRGLQLLFYSVGIGQISSEVPQNLSASRPQDRQFILSSKKLLLSDSGFYLCAYSRGATEAFFGQGTRLTVV.

V usage is TRBV7-2 and J usage is TRBJ1-6; no clear D. The CDR3 has 13 amino acids. V gave up 1 base and J gave up 8 bases, with 6 bases separating them. The germline V gene has CDR1 SGHTA and CDR2 FQGNSA. This CDR3 reads CASSLDAHSPLHF. CDR3 DNA sequence: TGTGCCAGCAGCTTAGATGCACATTCACCCCTCCACTTT.

This clone was detected a few times. This chain links TRBV19 with TRBJ1-5; possibly TRBD1 for D (5 bases). Trimming took off 4 bases at V and 1 base at J, with 14 bases between the two ends. Germline V gene data show CDR1 as LNHDA and CDR2 as SQIVND (reference sequence). The CDR3 runs 16 residues. The chain's CDR3 is CASSRGTRGSNQPQHF. The CDR3, as DNA: TGTGCCAGTAGTAGAGGGACCCGAGGCAGCAATCAGCCCCAGCATTTT.

The chain combines TRBV18 with TRBJ1-1; 11 bases line up with TRBD1. Trimming cost V 3 bases and J 4 bases; bases outside gene matches: 7. CDR1 is KGHSH, CDR2 LQKENI, per germline. The CDR3 has 16 amino acids. CDR3 loop: CASSPAGTGGGTEAFF. The CDR3 DNA reads TGTGCCAGCTCACCGGCCGGGACAGGGGGAGGCACTGAAGCTTTCTTT.

The chain recombines TRBV24-1 with TRBJ2-5, with 9 bases that match TRBD2. The CDR3 has 14 residues. Germline CDR1 reads KGHDR; CDR2 reads SFDVKD. V trimming: 4 bases; J trimming: 5 bases; junction bases outside the gene matches: 4. The CDR3 sequence: CATSERGGVETQYF. The CDR3, as DNA: TGTGCCACCAGTGAGCGGGGGGGAGTGGAGACCCAGTACTTC.

This sequence joins TRBV6-5 and TRBJ1-1, with 8 bases lining up with TRBD1. With V trimmed by 1 base and J by 5 bases, 6 bases remained unmatched. The CDR3 sequence is 15 residues long. Germline V gene lookup returns CDR1 MNHEY and CDR2 SVGAGI. In DNA, the CDR3 is TGTGCCAGCAGTTACTGGGGACAGGAGAGGACTGAAGCTTTCTTT. This encodes CASSYWGQERTEAFF.

V and J are TRBV5-6 and TRBJ1-2; perhaps TRBD1 as D (5 bases). CDR3 length: 15 residues. Trimming shortened V by 4 bases and J by 4 bases, and 17 bases separated the two germline ends. CDR1 and CDR2 (germline): SGHDT, YYEEEE. This CDR3 is CASSRSVTGGYGYTF. The CDR3 DNA reads TGTGCCAGCAGCCGCAGTGTGACCGGGGGCTATGGCTACACCTTC.

This rearrangement joins TRBV29-1 to TRBJ2-5; 7 bases fit TRBD1. Germline CDR1 reads SQVTM; CDR2 reads ANQGSEA. V lost 6 bases, J lost 2 bases, and 3 bases stayed unmatched. CDR3 length equals 12 residues. In nucleotides, the CDR3 is TGCAGCGTCGCGACAGGGCAAGAGACCCAGTACTTC. Translating gives CSVATGQETQYF.

The rearrangement links TRBV11-3 to TRBJ2-3; D perhaps matches TRBD1 (5 bases). V was cut by 3 bases and J by 5 bases, with 9 bases left in between. Germline loops: CDR1 SGHNT, CDR2 YENEEA. CDR3 length: 13 amino acids. CDR3 loop: CASSFDQGDTQYF. The CDR3 nucleotides are TGTGCCAGCAGCTTCGATCAGGGAGATACGCAGTATTTT.

This clone was seen only a few times. This chain joins TRBV6-5 and TRBJ1-5, with TRBD1 matching over 8 bases. The germline V gene has CDR1 MNHEY and CDR2 SVGAGI. J gave up 4 bases and V 5 bases, and 7 bases lay outside the gene matches. The length of the CDR3 is 15 residues. This CDR3 reads CASSPDRGRNQPQHF. CDR3 bases: TGTGCCAGCAGTCCCGACAGGGGACGTAATCAGCCCCAGCATTTT.

The chain links TRBV4-1 to TRBJ1-3, with D hard to call. V lost 1 base, J lost 0 bases, and 10 bases lay in between. CDR1 is MGHRA and CDR2 is YSYEKL in the germline V gene. The CDR3 extends over 16 amino acids. For the CDR3, the DNA is TGCGCCAGCAGCCAAGTTCCGCGAAGCTCTGGAAACACCATATATTTT. This gives the protein CASSQVPRSSGNTIYF.

V is TRBV23-1 and J is TRBJ1-5; no firm D call. TRBV23-1 carries the ORF label, with uncertain function. This CDR3 is 13 amino acids long. The V and J ends lost 5 bases and 7 bases respectively, with 12 bases between them. The CDR3 loop reads CASSVTVNQPQHF. The CDR3 DNA sequence: TGCGCCAGCAGTGTTACTGTCAACCAGCCCCAGCATTTT.